What follows are 17 T cell receptor beta chains derived from one specimen sequenced in a study of cytomegalovirus exposure and HLA in healthy donors. The PCR was carried out with 60 Vbeta primers and 13 Jbeta primers. The method was immunoSEQ multiplex PCR; TCRdb's version includes in-frame clones alone and lacks a portion of them. The sample records 110,000 to 150,000 clones, around four fifths being singletons. The sample comprised PBMCs. The source is a male donor in good health and CMV-seronegative.

The gene calls are TRBV5-1 and TRBJ2-3; TRBD2 matches at 14 bases. This CDR3 spans 15 amino acids. With V trimmed by 4 bases and J by 15 bases, 13 bases remained unmatched. From germline, CDR1 is SGHRS and CDR2 YFSETQ. CDR3 sequence: CASSLETSGRAGGYF. The CDR3 DNA is TGCGCCAGCAGCCTCGAGACTAGCGGGAGGGCCGGCGGTTATTTT.

V is TRBV9 and J is TRBJ1-6; the match to TRBD1 covers 7 bases. With V trimmed by 5 bases and J by 5 bases, 7 bases remained unmatched. The CDR3 is made up of 15 amino acids. The germline V gene has CDR1 SGDLS and CDR2 YYNGEE. CDR3 sequence: CASSITGADNSPLHF. The CDR3 DNA reads TGTGCCAGCAGTATTACAGGGGCGGATAATTCACCCCTCCACTTT.

The genes are TRBV4-3 and TRBJ1-2; the match to TRBD1 covers 9 bases. CDR3 length equals 14 residues. Per the germline V gene, CDR1 is LGHNA and CDR2 is YSLEER. With 5 bases clipped from V and 7 bases from J, the junction kept 8 bases outside the gene matches. CDR3: CASSFSQGAPGYTF. Here the CDR3 DNA reads TGCGCCAGCAGCTTTTCACAGGGGGCGCCTGGCTACACCTTC.

This sequence joins TRBV28 and TRBJ2-3; 7 bases align to TRBD2. Germline V gives CDR1 MDHEN, CDR2 SYDVKM. The CDR3 extends over 15 amino acids. Trimming removed 4 bases from V and 0 bases from J; junction bases left unmatched: 4. CDR3 in DNA: TGTGCCAGCAGTTGGCGGGGGTCTAGCACAGATACGCAGTATTTT. Its protein product is CASSWRGSSTDTQYF.

V gene TRBV19 combines with J gene TRBJ1-3; D ambiguous. Germline assignment: CDR1 LNHDA and CDR2 SQIVND (reference sequence). V dropped 6 bases and J dropped 0 bases, with 15 bases sitting between them. This CDR3 contains 16 residues. The CDR3 here is CASRGGDSGSGNTIYF. CDR3 in DNA: TGTGCCAGTAGGGGCGGTGATAGCGGCTCTGGAAACACCATATATTTT.

CDR3 sequence (DNA): TGTGCCAGCAGTTTCTCAGGACTAGCGGGGGCCTACGAGCAGTACTTC. Protein product: CASSFSGLAGAYEQYF. This chain joins TRBV27 and TRBJ2-7; 13 bases match TRBD2. CDR1 and CDR2 from the germline V gene are MNHEY and SMNVEV (reference sequence). The CDR3 sequence is 16 residues long. V shed 3 bases, J shed 2 bases, and the junction held 4 bases outside the gene matches.

This rearrangement joins TRBV5-1 to TRBJ2-7; the match to TRBD2 covers 10 bases. V shed 0 bases and J 6 bases; nucleotides not matched to a gene: 12. This CDR3 is 17 amino acids long. Germline V CDR1 and CDR2: SGHRS, YFSETQ. The CDR3 sequence is CASSLAASGGPSSEQYF. The CDR3 region has the DNA TGCGCCAGCAGCTTGGCGGCTAGCGGGGGACCCTCGAGCGAGCAGTACTTC. The full variable domain, its missing parts supplied by reference TRBV5-1 and TRBJ2-7, is KAGVTQTPRYLIKTRGQQVTLSCSPISGHRSVSWYQQTPGQGLQFLFEYFSETQRNKGNFPGRFSGRQFSNSRSEMNVSTLELGDSALYLCASSLAASGGPSSEQYFGPGTRLTVT.

The chain joins TRBV27 to TRBJ2-1, with D perhaps TRBD1 (7 bases). CDR3 length: 18 amino acids. The germline V and J ends were trimmed by 6 bases and 0 bases, with 21 bases remaining between them. Looked up from germline, CDR1 is MNHEY and CDR2 is SMNVEV (reference sequence). The CDR3 DNA follows: TGTGCCAGCAGCTCCGTAAGTCTGCAGGGGGGCTCCTACAATGAGCAGTTCTTC. Protein sequence: CASSSVSLQGGSYNEQFF.

DNA of the CDR3: TGTGCCAGCAGCGCACCTAGCGGGAGTTACGAGCAGTACTTC. Residues: CASSAPSGSYEQYF. The rearrangement links TRBV7-9 to TRBJ2-7, with 10 positions matching TRBD2. Trimming took 5 bases from V and 4 from J; bases not matched to a gene: 5. Germline V CDR1 and CDR2: SEHNR, FQNEAQ (reference sequence). This CDR3 contains 14 residues.

This clone was detected only once. V is TRBV7-2 and J is TRBJ2-7, with 11 bases that match TRBD1. This CDR3 comprises 14 residues. Germline V CDR1 and CDR2: SGHTA, FQGNSA. J lost 5 bases, V lost 5 bases, and 5 bases had no gene match. The DNA for the CDR3 is TGTGCCAGCAGCCCAGGGACAGGGGGGGACGAGCAGTACTTC. It translates to CASSPGTGGDEQYF.

The chain has TRBV9 and TRBJ2-5; TRBD2 matches at 11 bases. CDR3 length equals 19 residues. Trimming took 0 bases from V and 5 from J; bases not matched to a gene: 15. Germline lookup yields CDR1 SGDLS and CDR2 YYNGEE. The chain's CDR3 is CASSVEGILAGGAAETQYF. For the CDR3, the DNA is TGTGCCAGCAGCGTAGAAGGCATCCTAGCGGGAGGAGCCGCCGAGACCCAGTACTTC.

The rearrangement joins TRBV19 to TRBJ2-7; the D is unclear. The CDR3 contains 14 residues. CDR1 LNHDA and CDR2 SQIVND come from the germline V gene (reference sequence). Between the trimmed V and J ends, which lost 5 bases and 2 bases, there was a span of 13 bases. Here the CDR3 DNA reads TGTGCCAGTAGTTCGAGACTGTCTACCTACGAGCAGTACTTC. It translates to CASSSRLSTYEQYF.

This chain connects TRBV7-3 to TRBJ2-3; maybe TRBD2 (6 bases). V dropped 6 bases and J dropped 0 bases, with 13 bases sitting between them. The CDR3 covers 15 residues. CDR1 is SGHTA and CDR2 is FQGTGA in the germline V gene. Here the CDR3 reads CASRASGSSTDTQYF. The DNA for the CDR3 is TGTGCCAGCAGGGCCAGCGGGTCTAGCACAGATACGCAGTATTTT.

The rearrangement joins TRBV6-5 to TRBJ1-5; D is possibly TRBD1 (6 bases). V shed 8 bases and J shed 4 bases, with 9 bases lying between them. Germline assignment: CDR1 MNHEY and CDR2 SVGAGI. The CDR3 extends over 12 amino acids. The CDR3 here is CASRQGNQPQHF. DNA of the CDR3: TGTGCCAGCCGGCAGGGGAATCAGCCCCAGCATTTT.

The rearrangement uses TRBV7-9 and TRBJ2-1, with D possibly TRBD2 on 6 matching bases. Trimming removed 4 bases from V and 7 bases from J, with 11 bases in between. Germline CDR1 reads SEHNR; CDR2 reads FQNEAQ (reference sequence). The CDR3 sequence is 13 residues long. The CDR3 here is CASSYPGVNEQFF. CDR3 sequence (DNA): TGTGCCAGCAGCTACCCGGGAGTTAATGAGCAGTTCTTC.

The chain links TRBV6-1 to TRBJ1-5; possibly TRBD1 for D (6 bases). V was cut by 3 bases and J by 10 bases, with 16 bases left in between. The CDR3 contains 14 residues. Germline-derived CDR1 and CDR2 are MNHNS and SASEGT. CDR3 sequence: CASSDLGGPGPQHF. As DNA, the CDR3 is TGTGCCAGCAGTGATCTCGGGGGGCCGGGACCCCAGCATTTT.

The CDR3: CAWTPDGRKGKLFF. CDR3 nucleotide sequence: TGTGCCTGGACCCCAGACGGCCGCAAGGGGAAACTGTTTTTT. The rearrangement links TRBV30 to TRBJ1-4, with a tentative D call TRBD1 (5 bases). The CDR3 loop spans 14 amino acids. CDR1 and CDR2 (germline): GTSNPN, SVGIG (reference sequence). Trimming removed 4 bases at V and 11 bases at J, with 20 bases between.